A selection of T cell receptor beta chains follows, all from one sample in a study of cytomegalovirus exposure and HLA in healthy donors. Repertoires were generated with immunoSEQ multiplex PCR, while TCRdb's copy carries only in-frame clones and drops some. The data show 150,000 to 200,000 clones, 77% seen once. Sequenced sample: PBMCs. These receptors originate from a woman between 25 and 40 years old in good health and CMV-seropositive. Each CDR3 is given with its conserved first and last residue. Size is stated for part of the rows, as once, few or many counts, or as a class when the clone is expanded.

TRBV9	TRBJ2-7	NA	CASSARLAGSKHEQYF
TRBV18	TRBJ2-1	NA	CASSTGGASYNEQFF
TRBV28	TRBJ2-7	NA	CASSSPGGLYEQYF
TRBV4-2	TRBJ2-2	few	CASSHRGAGETGELFF
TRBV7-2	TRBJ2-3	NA	CASSDDGLAETDTQYF
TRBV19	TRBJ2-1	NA	CASSRLAGGPHEQFF
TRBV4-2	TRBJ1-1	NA	CASSQESRSDRANTEAFF
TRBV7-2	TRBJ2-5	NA	CASSLEASAGGRETQYF
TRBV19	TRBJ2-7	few	CASSFSQSYEQYF
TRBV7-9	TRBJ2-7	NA	CASSSTGAQTYEQYF
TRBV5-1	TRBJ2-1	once	CASQLAGSYNEQFF
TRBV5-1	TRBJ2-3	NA	CASSLAGTSVTDTQYF
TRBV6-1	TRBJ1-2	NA	CASSPRDRGGYTF
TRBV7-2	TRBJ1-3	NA	CASSLDSLNTIYF
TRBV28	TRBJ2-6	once	CASSTTGAGANVLTF
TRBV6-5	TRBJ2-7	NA	CASSYSTGGSDEQYF
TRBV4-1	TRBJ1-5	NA	CASSQGQQGYQPQHF
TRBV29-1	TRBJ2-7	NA	CSVEGQGRDEQYF
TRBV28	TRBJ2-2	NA	CASSFSGINTGELFF
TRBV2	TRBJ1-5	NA	CASSQGLGGRRPQHF
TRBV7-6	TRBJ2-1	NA	CASSTNPGGPGNEQFF
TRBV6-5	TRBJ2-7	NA	CASSYQGTGPLGEQYF
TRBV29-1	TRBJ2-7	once	CSVGSTIEDF
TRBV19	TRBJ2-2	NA	CATTSGEFTGELFF
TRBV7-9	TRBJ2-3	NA	CASSKTSGRVSDTQYF
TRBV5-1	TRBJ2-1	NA	CASSLGGDNEQFF
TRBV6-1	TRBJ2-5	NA	CASRFVGGAETQYF
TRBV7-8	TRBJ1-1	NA	CASSPETGGIDTEAFF
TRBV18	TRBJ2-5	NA	CASSVGQERTQYF